A selection of T cell receptor beta chains follows, all from one sample in a study of shared clonotypes between healthy human individuals. Here immunoSEQ multiplex PCR was the method, and the copy in TCRdb shows in-frame clones only, minus some. The repertoire holds hundreds of thousands of clones, with 74% as singletons. Sequencing input: memory CD4+ T cells sorted from blood. These receptors were obtained from a young woman in good health. Each CDR3 is given with its conserved first and last residue. Fields, in order: D gene, J gene, V gene, clone size, CDR3 protein, CDR3 DNA. The D gene is left open where the match is weak. Clone size, where shown, is once, few, many, or a class for clones that have expanded.

d_gene: .
j_gene: TRBJ2-5
v_gene: TRBV11-2
abundance: .
CDR3aa: CASRQGETQYF
CDR3nt: TGTGCCAGCAGGCAGGGAGAGACCCAGTACTTC

d_gene: .
j_gene: TRBJ2-1
v_gene: TRBV11-2
abundance: once
CDR3aa: CASSLERLYNEQFF
CDR3nt: TGTGCCAGCAGCTTAGAACGGCTTTACAATGAGCAGTTCTTC

d_gene: .
j_gene: TRBJ2-2
v_gene: TRBV5-1
abundance: .
CDR3aa: CASSIRRNTGELFF
CDR3nt: TGCGCCAGCAGCATTCGACGGAACACCGGGGAGCTGTTTTTT

d_gene: TRBD1
j_gene: TRBJ2-1
v_gene: TRBV19
abundance: few
CDR3aa: CASRMTGGMVNEQFF
CDR3nt: TGTGCCAGTAGGATGACAGGGGGAATGGTCAATGAGCAGTTCTTC

d_gene: TRBD1
j_gene: TRBJ1-1
v_gene: TRBV6-6
abundance: .
CDR3aa: CASRQGAVNTEAFF
CDR3nt: TGTGCCAGCAGACAGGGGGCTGTGAACACTGAAGCTTTCTTT

d_gene: TRBD2
j_gene: TRBJ2-6
v_gene: TRBV25-1
abundance: .
CDR3aa: CASGGRGGANVLTF
CDR3nt: TGTGCCAGTGGCGGGAGAGGTGGGGCCAACGTCCTGACTTTC

d_gene: TRBD2
j_gene: TRBJ2-3
v_gene: TRBV5-1
abundance: .
CDR3aa: CASSLGLAGLRSTDTQYF
CDR3nt: TGCGCCAGCAGCTTGGGCCTAGCGGGACTCCGAAGCACAGATACGCAGTATTTT

d_gene: TRBD2
j_gene: TRBJ2-3
v_gene: TRBV29-1
abundance: .
CDR3aa: CSVGSGSLDTQYF
CDR3nt: TGCAGCGTTGGCAGCGGGAGCTTAGATACGCAGTATTTT

d_gene: .
j_gene: TRBJ1-5
v_gene: TRBV2
abundance: .
CDR3aa: CASSDSGRSNQPQHF
CDR3nt: TGTGCCAGCAGTGATTCGGGCAGAAGCAATCAGCCCCAGCATTTT

d_gene: .
j_gene: TRBJ1-2
v_gene: TRBV28
abundance: .
CDR3aa: CASSSRGWGYTF
CDR3nt: TGTGCCAGCAGTTCGAGGGGGTGGGGCTACACCTTC

d_gene: .
j_gene: TRBJ1-1
v_gene: TRBV9
abundance: once
CDR3aa: CASSVTGRVDTEAFF
CDR3nt: TGTGCCAGCAGCGTAACAGGGAGGGTTGACACTGAAGCTTTCTTT

d_gene: TRBD2
j_gene: TRBJ2-1
v_gene: TRBV28
abundance: .
CDR3aa: CASSPGTSGRASLIF
CDR3nt: TGTGCCAGCAGCCCCGGGACTAGCGGGAGGGCGTCGTTGATCTTC

d_gene: TRBD1
j_gene: TRBJ1-2
v_gene: TRBV6-5
abundance: few
CDR3aa: CASSATGHGYTF
CDR3nt: TGTGCCAGCAGTGCGACAGGGCATGGCTACACCTTC

d_gene: .
j_gene: TRBJ1-2
v_gene: TRBV28
abundance: .
CDR3aa: CASRPGGLYGYTF
CDR3nt: TGTGCCAGCCGCCCCGGGGGCCTCTATGGCTACACCTTC

d_gene: TRBD1
j_gene: TRBJ1-1
v_gene: TRBV9
abundance: .
CDR3aa: CASSVRDSYTEAFF
CDR3nt: TGTGCCAGCAGCGTCCGGGACAGCTACACTGAAGCTTTCTTT

d_gene: .
j_gene: TRBJ2-1
v_gene: TRBV5-1
abundance: once
CDR3aa: CASSMTADGYNEQFF
CDR3nt: TGCGCCAGCAGCATGACAGCTGATGGGTACAATGAGCAGTTCTTC

d_gene: .
j_gene: TRBJ2-1
v_gene: TRBV30
abundance: .
CDR3aa: CAWSDGGSVYNEQFF
CDR3nt: TGTGCCTGGAGTGATGGGGGCTCCGTTTACAATGAGCAGTTCTTC

d_gene: TRBD1
j_gene: TRBJ2-3
v_gene: TRBV4-1
abundance: .
CDR3aa: CATTLRTGDPDTQYF
CDR3nt: TGCGCCACCACCCTTCGGACAGGGGATCCAGATACGCAGTATTTT

d_gene: .
j_gene: TRBJ2-2
v_gene: TRBV6-1
abundance: .
CDR3aa: CASSEATDTGELFF
CDR3nt: TGTGCCAGCAGTGAAGCGACGGACACCGGGGAGCTGTTTTTT

d_gene: TRBD2
j_gene: TRBJ2-3
v_gene: TRBV28
abundance: .
CDR3aa: CASSSRTSGWGDTQYF
CDR3nt: TGTGCCAGCAGTTCGAGGACTAGCGGTTGGGGAGATACGCAGTATTTT

d_gene: TRBD1
j_gene: TRBJ2-7
v_gene: TRBV6-1
abundance: .
CDR3aa: CASTLGTDFYEQYF
CDR3nt: TGTGCCAGCACTTTAGGGACAGATTTCTACGAGCAGTACTTC

d_gene: TRBD1
j_gene: TRBJ1-1
v_gene: TRBV28
abundance: .
CDR3aa: CASSSGQGRTEAFF
CDR3nt: TGTGCCAGCAGTTCGGGACAGGGTAGGACTGAAGCTTTCTTT

d_gene: TRBD1
j_gene: TRBJ1-5
v_gene: TRBV5-1
abundance: .
CDR3aa: CASSLYPGGFQPQHF
CDR3nt: TGCGCCAGCAGCTTGTATCCAGGGGGCTTCCAGCCCCAGCATTTT

d_gene: .
j_gene: TRBJ2-5
v_gene: TRBV6-5
abundance: .
CDR3aa: CASREIDEETQYF
CDR3nt: TGTGCCAGCAGGGAAATAGACGAAGAGACCCAGTACTTC

d_gene: .
j_gene: TRBJ2-7
v_gene: TRBV28
abundance: .
CDR3aa: CASSFGSYEQYF
CDR3nt: TGTGCCAGCAGTTTTGGCTCCTACGAGCAGTACTTC

d_gene: .
j_gene: TRBJ2-7
v_gene: TRBV5-6
abundance: once
CDR3aa: CASSPGLGPYEQYF
CDR3nt: TGTGCCAGCAGCCCGGGGTTGGGCCCCTACGAGCAGTACTTC

d_gene: .
j_gene: TRBJ2-5
v_gene: TRBV2
abundance: few
CDR3aa: CASQGQETQYF
CDR3nt: TGTGCCAGCCAGGGCCAAGAGACCCAGTACTTC

d_gene: .
j_gene: TRBJ1-5
v_gene: TRBV6-1
abundance: .
CDR3aa: CASSTLEGQPQHF
CDR3nt: TGTGCCAGCAGCACCCTGGAGGGTCAGCCCCAGCATTTT

d_gene: .
j_gene: TRBJ1-2
v_gene: TRBV5-4
abundance: .
CDR3aa: CASSRDGYYGYTF
CDR3nt: TGTGCCAGCAGCCGCGACGGATACTATGGCTACACCTTC

d_gene: .
j_gene: TRBJ2-1
v_gene: TRBV10-3
abundance: .
CDR3aa: CAISEGLEGDEQFF
CDR3nt: TGTGCCATCAGTGAGGGGTTAGAGGGCGATGAGCAGTTCTTC

d_gene: .
j_gene: TRBJ2-3
v_gene: TRBV28
abundance: .
CDR3aa: CASGRDTQYF
CDR3nt: TGTGCCAGCGGAAGAGATACGCAGTATTTT

d_gene: .
j_gene: TRBJ2-7
v_gene: TRBV7-2
abundance: few
CDR3aa: CASSFGAVGSYEQYF
CDR3nt: TGTGCCAGCAGCTTTGGGGCGGTGGGCTCCTACGAGCAGTACTTC

d_gene: .
j_gene: TRBJ1-1
v_gene: TRBV30
abundance: .
CDR3aa: CAWSWQVNTEAFF
CDR3nt: TGTGCCTGGAGTTGGCAAGTAAACACTGAAGCTTTCTTT

d_gene: .
j_gene: TRBJ1-5
v_gene: TRBV29-1
abundance: many
CDR3aa: CSVAVGNQPQHF
CDR3nt: TGCAGCGTTGCCGTCGGCAATCAGCCCCAGCATTTT

d_gene: .
j_gene: TRBJ2-7
v_gene: TRBV6-1
abundance: .
CDR3aa: CASRRQGGGSYEQYF
CDR3nt: TGTGCCAGCAGGCGTCAAGGGGGGGGATCCTACGAGCAGTACTTC

d_gene: TRBD2
j_gene: TRBJ2-1
v_gene: TRBV25-1
abundance: many
CDR3aa: CASSWGLAGLNEQFF
CDR3nt: TGTGCCAGCAGCTGGGGGCTAGCGGGGCTCAATGAGCAGTTCTTC

d_gene: .
j_gene: TRBJ1-5
v_gene: TRBV28
abundance: .
CDR3aa: CASSRRDAGGGPQHF
CDR3nt: TGTGCCAGCAGTAGAAGGGACGCCGGGGGGGGGCCCCAGCATTTT

d_gene: TRBD2
j_gene: TRBJ2-4
v_gene: TRBV29-1
abundance: once
CDR3aa: CSATEGLAVKNIQYF
CDR3nt: TGCAGCGCTACGGAGGGTCTAGCGGTCAAAAACATTCAGTACTTC

d_gene: TRBD2
j_gene: TRBJ2-5
v_gene: TRBV5-1
abundance: many
CDR3aa: CASSFDTSGNLGETQYF
CDR3nt: TGCGCCAGCAGCTTCGATACTAGCGGGAATTTAGGAGAGACCCAGTACTTC

d_gene: TRBD1
j_gene: TRBJ2-7
v_gene: TRBV11-2
abundance: .
CDR3aa: CASSPTGFSYEQYF
CDR3nt: TGTGCCAGCAGCCCGACAGGGTTCTCCTACGAGCAGTACTTC

d_gene: TRBD2
j_gene: TRBJ2-3
v_gene: TRBV10-3
abundance: .
CDR3aa: CAISGTSGSPGDTQYF
CDR3nt: TGTGCCATCAGCGGGACTAGCGGGAGCCCGGGGGATACGCAGTATTTT

d_gene: TRBD2
j_gene: TRBJ2-7
v_gene: TRBV2
abundance: .
CDR3aa: CASRLAGGISYEQYF
CDR3nt: TGTGCCAGCAGACTAGCGGGAGGAATCTCCTACGAGCAGTACTTC

d_gene: .
j_gene: TRBJ2-1
v_gene: TRBV19
abundance: .
CDR3aa: CASSMKWGLSYNEQFF
CDR3nt: TGTGCCAGTAGTATGAAGTGGGGACTCTCCTACAATGAGCAGTTCTTC

d_gene: .
j_gene: TRBJ2-3
v_gene: TRBV11-2
abundance: once
CDR3aa: CASSLVLGGTDTQYF
CDR3nt: TGTGCCAGCAGCTTAGTGTTGGGGGGCACAGATACGCAGTATTTT